Detailed here is one TCR beta chain. In Seattle, patients joined the study during active infection and were tracked longitudinally. The CDR3 has 15 amino acids. Per the germline V gene, CDR1 is SGHNT and CDR2 is YYREEE (reference sequence). Trimming at V came to 2 bases and at J to 6 bases, leaving 7 bases not matched to a gene. Original processing notes: Reference gene primer amplification in the assay estimated nucleated cell counts. Profiled with immunoSEQ multiplex PCR; TCRdb holds only in-frame clones, not every one. V and J calls and clone size come straight from that table; D and trimming were deduced from the DNA. Among about 340,000 clones listed, around 86% were seen once. These data come from a study of blood T cell repertoires in COVID-19. Background on the study: T cells, B-cell-depleted T cells, or PBMCs supplied cDNA or gDNA.

V is TRBV5-4 and J is TRBJ2-7; 11 bases align to TRBD2. This TCR derives from a woman aged 45 to 65 with COVID-19, enrolled during active disease. The sequencing input was peripheral blood. The CDR3: CASSFSLAGGREQYF. In nucleotides, the CDR3 is TGTGCCAGCAGCTTCAGTCTAGCGGGAGGTCGCGAGCAGTACTTC.